The entry that follows covers one T cell receptor beta chain sequence. The antigen remains unidentified. This record belongs to a study of CD8+ T cells in alopecia areata. Notes on the study in general: In scalp samples, resident alphabeta T cells of normal skin are also sequenced. Amid tofacitinib therapy, many expanded lesional clones stayed present in scalp and blood.

Treatment specified: oral pan-JAK inhibitor, 5-10 mg twice daily. The sequencing template was cDNA reverse transcribed from extracted RNA. Libraries were prepared by immunoSEQ multiplex PCR; TCRdb keeps only in-frame clonotypes and omits some of them. The sample yields roughly 100,000 clones, about nine tenths seen once. The CDR3 is 17 residues long. Trimming took 5 bases from V and 6 from J, leaving 26 bases between them. CDR1 SEHNR and CDR2 FQNEAQ come from the germline V gene (reference sequence). The receptor was isolated from a human donor with alopecia areata. The rearrangement links TRBV7-9 to TRBJ2-7; D is unclear. The material was CD8+ T cells sorted from blood, obtained between weeks 30 and 35, from a patient treated with tofacitinib. As DNA, the CDR3 is TGTGCCAGCAGCCCCCATCCGAGTACCTTATTCCGGGCCGAGCAGTACTTC. Translating gives CASSPHPSTLFRAEQYF.